This entry is about one T cell receptor beta chain. CD45RO-negative cells were positively selected for CCR7, leaving out terminally differentiated effector memory CD45RA+ cells. The sample comes from a study of shared clonotypes between healthy human individuals. This CDR3 is 15 amino acids long. Germline values: CDR1 SEHNR, CDR2 FQNEAQ (reference sequence). Trimming took off 6 bases at V and 1 base at J, with 13 bases between the two ends. Only in-frame clones appear in the TCRdb table, and some are missing; sequencing was by immunoSEQ multiplex PCR. The sample holds roughly 2,000,000 clones, just over 90% seen once.

The chain is built from TRBV7-9 and TRBJ2-1, with D maybe TRBD2 (6 bases). The receptor was derived from a man between 18 and 29 years old in good health. Some clones in this sample may be carry-over from other donors' samples. Specimen: naive CD8+ T cells from PBMCs. CDR3 residues: CASSGAGRSYNEQFF. CDR3 bases: TGTGCCAGCAGTGGTGCGGGGCGATCCTACAATGAGCAGTTCTTC. The variable domain in full, completed from reference TRBV7-9 and TRBJ2-1, reads DTGVSQNPRHKITKRGQNVTFRCDPISEHNRLYWYRQTLGQGPEFLTYFQNEAQLEKSRLLSDRFSAERPKGSFSTLEIQRTEQGDSAMYLCASSGAGRSYNEQFFGPGTRLTVL.